The source of this T cell receptor (beta chain) is a study of T-cell memory formation after mild COVID-19. Study summary: TCR clustering was largely donor specific. Study-level points and caveats: Memory from before infection featured some responding clones, which suggests cross-reactive memory joined. Mainly in CM and EM were contracting CD4+ clones; CD8+ were in EMRA.

The TCR alpha and TCR beta cDNA libraries, bearing sample barcodes and UMIs, were generated by 5'RACE using constant-segment primers. MiXCR, run by TCRdb on the 5' RACE reads, gives a single entry per CDR3 protein. The sample carries nearly 110,000 distinct CDR3 sequences, around 14% recorded once. This clonotype has a handful of counts. Its antigen remains unidentified. Germline CDR1 is MNHEY and CDR2 is SVGAGI. This CDR3 comprises 14 residues. Trimming took 6 bases from V and 7 from J, leaving 18 bases between them. This rearrangement joins TRBV6-5 to TRBJ2-5; D is undetermined. The sequenced sample was PBMCs or a T cell subset sorted from them (not recorded which). This TCR came from a man in his late teens or twenties who had mild COVID-19 (a few samples of this study predate the infection). Cell type and time point are not known. The CDR3 loop is CASSPGPEGGTQYF. The CDR3 bases are TGTGCCAGCAGCCCGGGCCCTGAAGGTGGGACCCAGTACTTC.